This TCR beta chain emerged from a study of shared clonotypes between healthy human individuals. TCRdb keeps only in-frame clones here, not all; method: immunoSEQ multiplex PCR. Among over 2 million clones listed, 85% to 95% were seen once. The germline CDR1 and CDR2 sequences are DFQATT and SNEGSKA (reference sequence). Trimming removed 6 bases from V and 4 bases from J, with 6 bases in between. The CDR3 length is 10 residues. This clone came up a few times. This rearrangement joins TRBV20-1 to TRBJ1-2; D call uncertain. The TCR sequence derives from a man between 18 and 29 years old in good health. Some clones in this sample may be carry-over from other donors' samples. The source material was naive CD4+ T cells from PBMCs. Described subset: CD45RA+ positively selected. The CDR3 is CSAQIYGYTF. The CDR3 DNA reads TGCAGTGCCCAGATCTATGGCTACACCTTC.